Each of the 19 T cell receptor beta chains below was sequenced from the same sample in a study of OX40 agonist ivuxolimab in advanced cancers. This table comes from immunoSEQ multiplex PCR, and its TCRdb copy is limited to in-frame clones, with some not included. Found here are roughly 48,000 clones, about 90% of them singletons; the top ten hold 6.5% to 8%. The sequencing here drew on CD4+ or CD8+ T cells sorted from blood, taken in a trial of the OX40 agonist ivuxolimab. These receptors originate from an adult with an advanced solid tumor such as melanoma, head and neck, liver or kidney cancer.

This chain joins TRBV5-1 and TRBJ1-5; tentative D call: TRBD1 (5 bases). This CDR3 contains 15 residues. Germline lookup yields CDR1 SGHRS and CDR2 YFSETQ. V lost 2 bases and J lost 3, with 12 bases in between. The CDR3 region has the DNA TGCGCCAGCAGCTTCGGAGGGGTTGACAATCAGCCCCAGCATTTT. This gives the protein CASSFGGVDNQPQHF.

The chain has TRBV27 and TRBJ1-5; D may be TRBD1 (5 bases). With 4 bases removed from V and 11 bases from J, the gap between germline ends came to 12 bases. This CDR3 spans 12 amino acids. CDR1 and CDR2 (germline): MNHEY, SMNVEV (reference sequence). The CDR3 DNA is TGTGCCAGCAGTTCTCAATGGGGGGCCCAGCATTTT. Amino acids: CASSSQWGAQHF.

V usage is TRBV10-3 and J usage is TRBJ2-3, with 7 bases fitting TRBD2. Germline V gives CDR1 ENHRY, CDR2 SYGVKD. The CDR3 loop spans 13 amino acids. The ends lost 11 bases at V and 1 base at J; junction bases unmatched: 6. CDR3 coding DNA: TGTGCCTTTGAGGGGAGGGGCACAGATACGCAGTATTTT. It specifies CAFEGRGTDTQYF.

CDR3 DNA: TGTGCCAGCAGCGTATCTAGCGGGGATGGGACCCAGTACTTC. Translated: CASSVSSGDGTQYF. The chain combines TRBV9 with TRBJ2-5, with 9 bases identical to TRBD2. The length of the CDR3 is 14 residues. The V and J ends lost 1 base and 7 bases, in that order; junction bases with no gene match: 5. From germline, CDR1 is SGDLS and CDR2 YYNGEE.

The chain couples TRBV7-9 to TRBJ2-7; the D gene is possibly TRBD1 (6 bases). Germline assignment: CDR1 SEHNR and CDR2 FQNEAQ (reference sequence). Trimming took 6 bases from V and 2 from J, leaving 14 bases between them. The CDR3 runs 14 residues. CDR3 sequence: CASSRTDPTYEQYF. Written as DNA, the CDR3 is TGTGCCAGCAGTCGGACAGACCCAACCTACGAGCAGTACTTC. Complete variable domain (other parts from reference TRBV7-9 and TRBJ2-7): DTGVSQNPRHKITKRGQNVTFRCDPISEHNRLYWYRQTLGQGPEFLTYFQNEAQLEKSRLLSDRFSAERPKGSFSTLEIQRTEQGDSAMYLCASSRTDPTYEQYFGPGTRLTVT.

Only one count was recorded for this clone. V is TRBV6-5 and J is TRBJ1-1; unclear D gene. Germline values: CDR1 MNHEY, CDR2 SVGAGI. Trimming removed 0 bases from V and 6 bases from J, with 14 bases in between. The CDR3 consists of 15 residues. The CDR3 DNA reads TGTGCCAGCAGTTACTCCGAGGCCGGGATCGCTGAAGCTTTCTTT. Translation: CASSYSEAGIAEAFF.

The J gene is TRBJ2-5, the V gene TRBV5-1; 7 bases fit TRBD1. The CDR3 totals 14 residues. V shed 4 bases and J 2 bases; nucleotides not matched to a gene: 5. Germline V gene sequence: CDR1 SGHRS, CDR2 YFSETQ. In DNA form, the CDR3 reads TGCGCCAGCAGCGGGGGACAGTCACAAGAGACCCAGTACTTC. Translated, it gives CASSGGQSQETQYF.

This clone was observed a handful of times. V gene TRBV6-1 combines with J gene TRBJ1-4; 12 bases line up with TRBD1. The V and J ends lost 4 bases and 3 bases, in that order; junction bases with no gene match: 9. This CDR3 comprises 18 residues. The V gene's germline CDR1 is MNHNS and CDR2 SASEGT. The CDR3 is CASSAPRDRGHANEKLFF. In DNA, the CDR3 is TGTGCCAGCAGTGCTCCCCGGGACAGGGGGCATGCTAATGAAAAACTGTTTTTT.

The chain is built from TRBV6-1 and TRBJ1-5; the D is unclear. The CDR3 is 15 amino acids. Germline V gene data show CDR1 as MNHNS and CDR2 as SASEGT. Trimming stripped 8 bases from V and 5 bases from J, with 19 bases between. CDR3 coding DNA: TGTGCCAGCCTAATGTTCGGAGGGAGGGATCAGCCCCAGCATTTT. Its protein product is CASLMFGGRDQPQHF.

The rearrangement links TRBV2 to TRBJ1-1, with D perhaps TRBD1 (5 bases). With 5 bases removed from V and 1 base from J, the gap between germline ends came to 8 bases. This CDR3 comprises 13 residues. Per the germline V gene, CDR1 is SNHLY and CDR2 is FYNNEI. The CDR3 DNA sequence: TGTGCCAGCAGTCGGGACCGGAACACTGAAGCTTTCTTT. This codes for CASSRDRNTEAFF.

The chain couples TRBV6-1 to TRBJ1-6; D not resolved. The length of the CDR3 is 15 residues. CDR1 MNHNS and CDR2 SASEGT come from the germline V gene. V shed 1 base and J shed 6 bases, with 10 bases lying between them. The CDR3 loop is CASSEVRNLNSPLHF. The CDR3 bases are TGTGCCAGCAGTGAAGTTCGGAATCTTAATTCACCCCTCCACTTT.

The V gene is TRBV11-3, the J gene TRBJ2-1, with D hard to call. The germline V gene has CDR1 SGHNT and CDR2 YENEEA. This CDR3 spans 12 amino acids. The ends were cut back, 5 bases at V and 8 bases at J, with 10 bases in the middle. CDR3 region: CASSRTLDEQFF. In DNA form, the CDR3 reads TGTGCCAGCAGCCGGACGCTCGATGAGCAGTTCTTC.

V usage is TRBV30 and J usage is TRBJ2-7; perhaps TRBD1 as D (5 bases). The germline gives CDR1 GTSNPN, CDR2 SVGIG (reference sequence). V was trimmed by 8 bases and J by 5 bases, leaving 16 bases between them. The CDR3 has 12 residues. CDR3 in amino acids: CAGRSRAHEQYF. In DNA, the CDR3 is TGTGCCGGCCGTAGCAGGGCCCACGAGCAGTACTTC.

The rearrangement links TRBV5-4 to TRBJ2-1; 10 bases align to TRBD2. Germline loops: CDR1 SGHNT, CDR2 YYREEE (reference sequence). V was clipped by 6 bases and J by 8 bases; unmatched bases: 14. The CDR3 totals 16 residues. In DNA form, the CDR3 reads TGTGCCAGCATCCGTACCCTGACTAGCGGGCCCGATGAGCAGTTCTTC. Amino acids: CASIRTLTSGPDEQFF.

This clone occurred once. The V gene is TRBV29-1, the J gene TRBJ1-1; a weak D match, TRBD1 (6 bases). This CDR3 has 12 amino acids. CDR1 and CDR2 (germline): SQVTM, ANQGSEA. The ends were cut back, 6 bases at V and 2 bases at J, with 10 bases in the middle. In DNA, the CDR3 is TGCAGCGTGGACAGATTAAACACTGAAGCTTTCTTT. Amino acid sequence: CSVDRLNTEAFF.

This chain joins TRBV7-2 and TRBJ2-5, with a possible D match to TRBD1 (5 bases). Matching the DNA end better, TRBJ2-7 makes the J call doubtful. Germline assignment: CDR1 SGHTA and CDR2 FQGNSA. CDR3 length equals 15 residues. The CDR3 region has the DNA TGTGCCAGCAGCACTTCGACAGCTCAACCCTACGAGCAGTACTTC. Amino acid sequence: CASSTSTAQPYEQYF.

The chain carries TRBV7-8 and TRBJ1-1; unclear D gene. CDR3 length: 13 amino acids. CDR1 and CDR2 (germline): SGHVS, FQNEAQ. Deletions cut 3 bases from V and 3 bases from J, with 8 bases between. The CDR3 region has the DNA TGTGCCAGCAGCTTGAGCCGGCACACTGAAGCTTTCTTT. It specifies CASSLSRHTEAFF.

The chain has TRBV30 and TRBJ1-2; D is uncertain. CDR1 and CDR2 (germline): GTSNPN, SVGIG (reference sequence). The CDR3 has 14 residues. V dropped 7 bases and J dropped 4 bases, with 19 bases sitting between them. The CDR3 nucleotides read TGTGCCTTAAGGGCGAAGGGTCCTGTCTATGGCTACACCTTC. The encoded protein is CALRAKGPVYGYTF.

This clone was found a few times. V gene TRBV7-9 combines with J gene TRBJ1-2; TRBD1 matches 7 bases. Trimming took 1 base from V and 3 from J; bases not matched to a gene: 2. The CDR3 has 14 amino acids. The germline gives CDR1 SEHNR, CDR2 FQNEAQ (reference sequence). DNA for the CDR3: TGTGCCAGCAGCTTAGGTGGACAGGACTATGGCTACACCTTC. It yields the protein CASSLGGQDYGYTF.